These 19 T cell receptor beta chains were sequenced from one sample in a study of blood T cell repertoires in COVID-19. TCRdb keeps only in-frame clones here, not all; method: immunoSEQ multiplex PCR. The sample holds about 78,000 clones, around nine tenths seen once. Specimen: peripheral blood. Receptor source: a man in his fifties or sixties with active or convalescent COVID-19.

This clone was seen only a few times. The rearrangement uses TRBV5-1 and TRBJ2-3, with 7 bases that match TRBD2. The CDR3 has 16 amino acids. CDR1 SGHRS and CDR2 YFSETQ come from the germline V gene. The trim removed 4 bases at V and 2 bases at J, leaving 10 bases unmatched. The CDR3 nucleotides read TGCGCCAGCAGCCCGAAATCCGGGACTATCACAGATACGCAGTATTTT. It is translated as CASSPKSGTITDTQYF.

The chain combines TRBV28 with TRBJ2-4; perhaps TRBD1 as D (5 bases). V dropped 5 bases and J dropped 15 bases, with 20 bases sitting between them. This CDR3 spans 13 amino acids. Germline V gene sequence: CDR1 MDHEN, CDR2 SYDVKM. This chain's CDR3 is CASSLSPAGPWYF. The CDR3 DNA is TGTGCCAGCAGTCTCTCCCCCGCAGGGCCTTGGTACTTC.

CDR3 loop: CASSSAGQTYTEAFF. The CDR3 DNA is TGTGCCAGCAGCTCCGCGGGACAGACCTACACTGAAGCTTTCTTT. The V and J genes are TRBV9 and TRBJ1-1; 7 bases are a match to TRBD1. There are 15 residues in the CDR3. J was trimmed by 3 bases and V by 4 bases; bases with no gene match: 9. Germline values: CDR1 SGDLS, CDR2 YYNGEE.

This clone was seen only a few times. V is TRBV24-1 and J is TRBJ1-1; D possibly corresponds to TRBD1 (6 bases). There are 13 residues in the CDR3. Germline CDR1 KGHDR, CDR2 SFDVKD. With 7 bases removed from V and 1 base from J, the gap between germline ends came to 9 bases. This CDR3 is CATRNRENTEAFF. CDR3 nucleotides: TGTGCCACCAGGAACAGGGAGAACACTGAAGCTTTCTTT.

About this clone: At the DNA level, this CDR3 is encoded by other sequences in the same sample as well. This sequence joins TRBV2 and TRBJ2-1, with D unclear. V lost 5 bases, J lost 5 bases, and 4 bases lay in between. CDR1 and CDR2 from the germline V gene are SNHLY and FYNNEI. This CDR3 region has 11 residues. The CDR3 loop is CASSYNNEQFF. CDR3 coding DNA: TGTGCCAGCAGTTACAACAATGAGCAGTTCTTC.

The J gene is TRBJ2-3, the V gene TRBV7-2; 9 bases align to TRBD1. CDR3 length equals 16 residues. V lost 5 bases and J lost 1; bases outside the gene matches: 7. Germline V gene lookup returns CDR1 SGHTA and CDR2 FQGNSA. The CDR3 here is CASSPGTGSGTDTQYF. The CDR3 region has the DNA TGTGCCAGCAGCCCCGGGACAGGGTCGGGCACAGATACGCAGTATTTT.

The chain is built from TRBV30 and TRBJ2-1, with 7 bases identical to TRBD2. The CDR3 has 16 residues. The germline V gene has CDR1 GTSNPN and CDR2 SVGIG (reference sequence). V lost 4 bases to trimming and J lost 10 bases; unmatched junction nucleotides: 19. Here the CDR3 DNA reads TGTGCCTGGACCAGGTTGGGCAGCGGGGCTGCTGGGGAGCAGTTCTTC. Residues: CAWTRLGSGAAGEQFF.

The rearrangement links TRBV24-1 to TRBJ2-3, with D possibly TRBD1 on 6 matching bases. CDR3 length: 15 residues. Germline V lookup: CDR1 KGHDR, CDR2 SFDVKD. Trimming removed 0 bases at V and 0 bases at J, with 6 bases between. CDR3 sequence: CATSDLTGSTDTQYF. CDR3 coding DNA: TGTGCCACCAGTGATTTGACAGGGAGCACAGATACGCAGTATTTT.

This clone was seen only once. This chain uses TRBV9 with TRBJ1-2; a possible D gene is TRBD1 (5 bases). V was pared by 2 bases and J by 5 bases, with 13 bases between. The CDR3 is 14 amino acids. CDR1 is SGDLS and CDR2 is YYNGEE in the germline V gene. CDR3 protein: CASSVGNGGYGYTF. Written as DNA, the CDR3 is TGTGCCAGCAGCGTGGGCAACGGGGGTTATGGCTACACCTTC.

CDR3 coding DNA: TGTGCCAGCAGTGAACACAGACCTTCTGGAAACACCATATATTTT. This codes for CASSEHRPSGNTIYF. V is TRBV6-1 and J is TRBJ1-3; D not resolved. This CDR3 spans 15 amino acids. Trimming stripped 2 bases from V and 1 base from J, with 9 bases between. Germline V gives CDR1 MNHNS, CDR2 SASEGT.

The chain has TRBV5-1 and TRBJ2-5; D gene uncertain. The CDR3 runs 14 residues. Germline CDR1 SGHRS, CDR2 YFSETQ. The V and J ends lost 4 bases and 2 bases respectively, with 12 bases between them. The CDR3 nucleotides read TGCGCCAGCAGCCCGACAAGCTCACAAGAGACCCAGTACTTC. This sequence encodes CASSPTSSQETQYF.

The V and J genes are TRBV5-1 and TRBJ2-7, with 7 bases matching TRBD2. The CDR3 runs 13 residues. Looked up from germline, CDR1 is SGHRS and CDR2 is YFSETQ. With V trimmed by 3 bases and J by 5 bases, 5 bases remained unmatched. The CDR3 region is CASSWDREDEQYF. CDR3 sequence (DNA): TGCGCCAGCAGCTGGGACCGGGAGGACGAGCAGTACTTC. The variable domain in full, completed from reference TRBV5-1 and TRBJ2-7, reads KAGVTQTPRYLIKTRGQQVTLSCSPISGHRSVSWYQQTPGQGLQFLFEYFSETQRNKGNFPGRFSGRQFSNSRSEMNVSTLELGDSALYLCASSWDREDEQYFGPGTRLTVT.

The chain recombines TRBV21-1 with TRBJ2-1; no check of the table's D call, TRBD2, against the DNA was made. TRBV21-1 is termed a pseudogene. The CDR3 extends over 14 amino acids. The CDR3: CASRLAGGHNEQFF. The CDR3 nucleotides are TGTGCCAGCCGACTAGCGGGGGGCCACAATGAGCAGTTCTTC.

J is TRBJ2-2 and V is TRBV7-2; 8 bases match TRBD1. With V trimmed by 5 bases and J by 6 bases, 8 bases remained unmatched. Germline CDR1 SGHTA, CDR2 FQGNSA. The CDR3 is made up of 15 amino acids. This CDR3 is CASSPRGLGAGELFF. CDR3 coding DNA: TGTGCCAGCAGCCCCAGGGGGCTCGGGGCCGGGGAGCTGTTTTTT.

The V and J genes are TRBV24-1 and TRBJ2-3; the match to TRBD1 covers 12 bases. The V gene end was trimmed by 4 bases and the J gene end by 7 bases; junction bases not matched to a gene: 8. The CDR3 length is 16 residues. CDR1 and CDR2 from the germline V gene are KGHDR and SFDVKD. The CDR3 DNA sequence: TGTGCCACCAGTGACCCTGGGACAGGGGGCGGGTATACGCAGTATTTT. Encoded protein: CATSDPGTGGGYTQYF.

The rearrangement uses TRBV10-3 and TRBJ1-3; 9 nucleotides agree with TRBD1. Germline-derived CDR1 and CDR2 are ENHRY and SYGVKD. CDR3 length: 16 residues. After removal of 6 bases from V and 0 bases from J, the junction contained 6 bases not matched to a gene. The CDR3 DNA follows: TGTGCCATCAGCCCGAGACAGGGGGTCTCTGGAAACACCATATATTTT. It translates to CAISPRQGVSGNTIYF.

The rearrangement joins TRBV6-1 to TRBJ2-4; D perhaps matches TRBD1 (6 bases). Germline loops: CDR1 MNHNS, CDR2 SASEGT. The CDR3 is 13 amino acids. The V end lost 2 bases, the J end lost 7 bases, and 9 bases lay between the germline ends. CDR3 protein: CASSEFTGNIQYF. Here the CDR3 DNA reads TGTGCCAGCAGTGAATTTACAGGGAACATTCAGTACTTC.

The gene calls are TRBV5-6 and TRBJ2-5, with 10 bases identical to TRBD2. This CDR3 has 16 residues. Germline CDR1 and CDR2: SGHDT and YYEEEE. J lost 2 bases, V lost 2 bases, and 6 bases had no gene match. The CDR3 region is CASSLKRLAGQETQYF. In nucleotides, the CDR3 is TGTGCCAGCAGCTTAAAGAGACTAGCGGGTCAAGAGACCCAGTACTTC.

This rearrangement joins TRBV7-2 to TRBJ2-3; maybe TRBD1 (6 bases). Germline values: CDR1 SGHTA, CDR2 FQGNSA. CDR3 size: 16 residues. V was shortened by 0 bases and J by 8 bases, with 18 bases between the two germline ends. This CDR3 is CASSLARRTEERTQYF. The DNA for the CDR3 is TGTGCCAGCAGCTTAGCCCGGCGGACAGAGGAACGTACGCAGTATTTT.